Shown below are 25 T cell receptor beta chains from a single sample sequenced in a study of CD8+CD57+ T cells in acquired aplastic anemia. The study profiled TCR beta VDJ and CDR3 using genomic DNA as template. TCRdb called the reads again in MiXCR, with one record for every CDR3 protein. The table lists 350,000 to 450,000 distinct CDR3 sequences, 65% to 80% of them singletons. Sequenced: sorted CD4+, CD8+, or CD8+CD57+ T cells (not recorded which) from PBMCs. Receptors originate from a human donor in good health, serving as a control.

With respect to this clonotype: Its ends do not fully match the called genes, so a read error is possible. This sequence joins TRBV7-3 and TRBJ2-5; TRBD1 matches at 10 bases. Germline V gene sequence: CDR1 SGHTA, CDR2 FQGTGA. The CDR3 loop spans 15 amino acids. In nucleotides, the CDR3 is TGTGCCAGCAGTGCTAGGACAGGGGGTCCGGAGACCGAGTACTTC. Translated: CASSARTGGPETEYF.

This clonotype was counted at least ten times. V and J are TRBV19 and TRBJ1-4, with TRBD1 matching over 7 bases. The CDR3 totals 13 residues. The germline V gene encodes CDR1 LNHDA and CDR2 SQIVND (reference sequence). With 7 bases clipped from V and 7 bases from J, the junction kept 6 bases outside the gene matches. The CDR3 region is CASIGTESEKLFF. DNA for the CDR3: TGTGCCAGTATAGGGACAGAGAGTGAAAAACTGTTTTTT.

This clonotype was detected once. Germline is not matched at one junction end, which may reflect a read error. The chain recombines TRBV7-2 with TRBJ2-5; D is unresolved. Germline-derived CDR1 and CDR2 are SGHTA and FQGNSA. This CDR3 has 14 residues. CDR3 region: CASSSGPPRANVLF. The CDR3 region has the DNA TGTGCCAGCAGCTCTGGGCCTCCCCGGGCCAACGTGCTGTTC.

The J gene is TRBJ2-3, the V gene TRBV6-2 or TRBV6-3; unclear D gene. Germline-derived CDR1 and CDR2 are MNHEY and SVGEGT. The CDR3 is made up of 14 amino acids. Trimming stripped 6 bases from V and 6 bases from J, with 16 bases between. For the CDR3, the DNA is TGTGCCAGCAGCCCAGGCCAAAATCGTGATACGCAGTATTTT. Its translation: CASSPGQNRDTQYF.

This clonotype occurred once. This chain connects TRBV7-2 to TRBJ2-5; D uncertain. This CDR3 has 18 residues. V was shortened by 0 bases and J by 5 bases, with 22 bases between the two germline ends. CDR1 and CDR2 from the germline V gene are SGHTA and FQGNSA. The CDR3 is CASSLARGTDTQYETQYF. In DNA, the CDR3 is TGTGCCAGCAGCTTAGCACGCGGCACAGATACGCAGTATGAGACCCAGTACTTC.

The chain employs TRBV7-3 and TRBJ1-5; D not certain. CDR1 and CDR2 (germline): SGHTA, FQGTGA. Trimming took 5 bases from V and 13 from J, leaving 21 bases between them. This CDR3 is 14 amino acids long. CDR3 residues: CASSQGPGVSQQHF. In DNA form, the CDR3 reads TGTGCCAGCAGCCAAGGGCCCGGGGTGAGCCAGCAGCATTTT.

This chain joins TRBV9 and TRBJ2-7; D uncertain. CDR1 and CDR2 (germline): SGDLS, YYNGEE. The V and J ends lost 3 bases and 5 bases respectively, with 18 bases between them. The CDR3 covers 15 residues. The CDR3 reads CASSGVVGPYNEQYF. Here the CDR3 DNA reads TGTGCCAGCAGCGGGGTGGTGGGCCCGTACAACGAGCAGTACTTC.

CDR3 DNA: TGCAGTGCTAGAAGGACAGGGAATTGGGACACTGAAGCTTTCTTT. Its translation: CSARRTGNWDTEAFF. The V and J genes are TRBV20-1 and TRBJ1-1, with 8 bases that match TRBD1. Germline-derived CDR1 and CDR2 are DFQATT and SNEGSKA (reference sequence). With 2 bases clipped from V and 3 bases from J, the junction kept 8 bases outside the gene matches. This CDR3 is built from 15 residues.

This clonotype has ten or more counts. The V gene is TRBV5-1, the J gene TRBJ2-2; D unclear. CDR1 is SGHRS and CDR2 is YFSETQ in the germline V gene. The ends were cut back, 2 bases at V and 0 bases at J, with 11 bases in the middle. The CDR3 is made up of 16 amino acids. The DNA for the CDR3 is TGCGCCAGCAGCTTATATGCAGCCTCGAACACCGGGGAGCTGTTTTTT. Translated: CASSLYAASNTGELFF.

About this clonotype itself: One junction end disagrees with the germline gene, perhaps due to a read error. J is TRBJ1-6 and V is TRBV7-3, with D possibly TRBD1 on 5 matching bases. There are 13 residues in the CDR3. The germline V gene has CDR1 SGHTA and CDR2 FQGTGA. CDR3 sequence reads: CASSPGPQSPLHF. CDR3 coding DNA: TGCGCCAGCAGCCCGGGACCGCAGTCACCCCTCCACTTT.

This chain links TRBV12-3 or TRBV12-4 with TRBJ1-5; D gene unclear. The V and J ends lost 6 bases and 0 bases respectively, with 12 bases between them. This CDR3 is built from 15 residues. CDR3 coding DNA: TGTGCCAGCAGGGCGATCTGGAGTAGCAATCAGCCCCAGCATTTT. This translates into CASRAIWSSNQPQHF.

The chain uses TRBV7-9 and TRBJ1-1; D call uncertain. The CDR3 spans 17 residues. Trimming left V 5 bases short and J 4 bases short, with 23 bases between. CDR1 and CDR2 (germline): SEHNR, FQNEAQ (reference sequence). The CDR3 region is CASSPRPGRRMATEAFF. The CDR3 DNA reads TGTGCCAGCAGCCCCCGGCCCGGGCGGCGCATGGCCACTGAAGCTTTCTTT.

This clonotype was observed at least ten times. CDR3 nucleotide sequence: TGTGCCAGCAGTCTAGCCCCGGACAGGCCTGGAGGAGCTTTCTTT. This codes for CASSLAPDRPGGAFF. This chain links TRBV27 with TRBJ1-1; 7 positions agree with TRBD1. The CDR3 sequence is 15 residues long. The V gene end was trimmed by 5 bases and the J gene end by 10 bases; junction bases not matched to a gene: 16. The V gene's germline CDR1 is MNHEY and CDR2 SMNVEV (reference sequence).

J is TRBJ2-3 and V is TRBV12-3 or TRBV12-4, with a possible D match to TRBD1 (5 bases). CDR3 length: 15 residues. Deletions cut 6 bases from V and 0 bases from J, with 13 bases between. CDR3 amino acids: CASSDFTGSTDTQYF. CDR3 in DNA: TGTGCCAGCAGCGATTTTACAGGTAGCACAGATACGCAGTATTTT.

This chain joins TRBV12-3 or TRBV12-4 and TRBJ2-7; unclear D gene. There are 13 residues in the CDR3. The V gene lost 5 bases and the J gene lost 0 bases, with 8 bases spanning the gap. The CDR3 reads CASSRLFSYEQYF. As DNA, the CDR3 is TGTGCCAGCAGTCGACTCTTCTCCTACGAGCAGTACTTC.

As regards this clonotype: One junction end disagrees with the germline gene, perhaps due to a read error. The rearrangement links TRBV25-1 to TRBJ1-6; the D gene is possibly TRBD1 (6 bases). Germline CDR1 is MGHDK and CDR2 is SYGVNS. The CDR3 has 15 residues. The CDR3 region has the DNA TGTCCCAGCAGTGTTGCGGTCAGGGACAAATCACCCCTCCACTTT. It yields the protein CPSSVAVRDKSPLHF. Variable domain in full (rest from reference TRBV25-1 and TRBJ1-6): EADIYQTPRYLVIGTGKKITLECSQTMGHDKMYWYQQDPGMELHLIHYSYGVNSTEKGDLSSESTVSRIRTEHFPLTLESARPSHTSQYLCPSSVAVRDKSPLHFGNGTRLTVT.

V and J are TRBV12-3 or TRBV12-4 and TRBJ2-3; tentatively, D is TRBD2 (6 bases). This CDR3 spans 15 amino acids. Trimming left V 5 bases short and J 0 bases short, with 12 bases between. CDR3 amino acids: CASSRGTFSTDTQYF. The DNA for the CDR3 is TGTGCCAGCAGTCGGGGGACGTTTAGCACAGATACGCAGTATTTT.

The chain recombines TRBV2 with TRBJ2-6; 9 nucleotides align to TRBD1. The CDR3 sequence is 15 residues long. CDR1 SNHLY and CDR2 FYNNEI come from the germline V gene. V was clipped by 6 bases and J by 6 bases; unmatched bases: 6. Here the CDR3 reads CASSPQGAMANVLTF. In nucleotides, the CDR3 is TGTGCCAGCAGCCCACAGGGGGCTATGGCCAACGTCCTGACTTTC.

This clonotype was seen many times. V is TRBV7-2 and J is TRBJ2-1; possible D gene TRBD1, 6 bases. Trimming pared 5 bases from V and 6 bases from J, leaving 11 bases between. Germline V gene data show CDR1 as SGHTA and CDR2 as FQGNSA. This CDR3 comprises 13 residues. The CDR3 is CASSPDRINEQFF. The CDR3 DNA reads TGTGCCAGCAGCCCGGACAGAATCAATGAGCAGTTCTTC.

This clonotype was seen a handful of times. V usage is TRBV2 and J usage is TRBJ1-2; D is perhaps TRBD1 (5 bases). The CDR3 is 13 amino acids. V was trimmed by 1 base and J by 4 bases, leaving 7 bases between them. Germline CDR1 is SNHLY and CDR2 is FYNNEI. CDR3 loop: CASSEEGIYGYTF. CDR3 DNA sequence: TGTGCCAGCAGTGAAGAGGGGATCTATGGCTACACCTTC.

CDR3 sequence (DNA): TGCAGTGCTCCCCGGGACAGAATCGATTTACCCCTCCACTTT. Amino acid sequence: CSAPRDRIDLPLHF. The rearrangement uses TRBV20-1 and TRBJ1-6, with 7 bases that match TRBD1. CDR1 is DFQATT and CDR2 is SNEGSKA in the germline V gene (reference sequence). The CDR3 covers 14 residues. The V segment lost 5 bases and the J segment 12 bases; nucleotides outside the gene matches: 13.

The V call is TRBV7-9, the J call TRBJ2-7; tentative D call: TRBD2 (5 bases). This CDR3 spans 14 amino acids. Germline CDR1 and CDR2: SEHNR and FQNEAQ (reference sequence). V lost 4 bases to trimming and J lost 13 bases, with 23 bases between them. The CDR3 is CASSSPLVDSRRYF. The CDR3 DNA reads TGTGCCAGCAGCTCCCCCTTGGTGGACTCGCGCCGCTACTTC.

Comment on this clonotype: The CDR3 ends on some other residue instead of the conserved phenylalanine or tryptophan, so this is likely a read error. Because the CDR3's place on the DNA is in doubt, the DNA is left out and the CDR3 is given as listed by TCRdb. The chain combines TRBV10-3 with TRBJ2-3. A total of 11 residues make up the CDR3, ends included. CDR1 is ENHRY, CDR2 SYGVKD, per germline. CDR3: CAINSADTQTQ.

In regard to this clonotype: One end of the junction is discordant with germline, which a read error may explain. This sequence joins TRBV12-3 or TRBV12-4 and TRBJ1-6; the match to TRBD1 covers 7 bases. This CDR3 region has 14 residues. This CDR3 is CASSSGTANTPLPF. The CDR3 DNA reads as TGTGCCAGCAGTTCCGGGACAGCCAATACACCCCTCCCCTTT.

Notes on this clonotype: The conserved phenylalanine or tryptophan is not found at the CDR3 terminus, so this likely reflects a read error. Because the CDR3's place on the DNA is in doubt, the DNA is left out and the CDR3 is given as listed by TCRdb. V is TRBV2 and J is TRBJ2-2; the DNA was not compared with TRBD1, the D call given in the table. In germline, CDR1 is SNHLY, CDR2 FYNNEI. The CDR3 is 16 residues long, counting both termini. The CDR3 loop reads CASSFKAGGSPLHFFI.